The clone carrying this T cell receptor (beta chain) was picked up many times. Its antigen remains unknown. Construction of TCR beta libraries was performed using quantitative 5'-RACE with molecular barcodes. TCRdb recomputed calls from the 5' RACE reads with MiXCR, one row per CDR3 protein. The repertoire includes 40,000 or so distinct CDR3 sequences, roughly 3% of them detected once, and 2.5% to 3.5% sits in the top ten. The CDR3 contains 15 residues. Germline V CDR1 and CDR2: SGDLS, YYNGEE. V was shortened by 3 bases and J by 2 bases, with 13 bases between the two germline ends. This record comes from a study of CD8 T cells in ankylosing spondylitis. The study's findings and limits: Some of the motif variants had earlier been found in reactive arthritis patients' fluid and blood. Disease-linked clones had a CD8+ phenotype and relatively low frequency in peripheral blood.

The sequence came from a male donor with ankylosing spondylitis or in good health (not recorded which). The chain joins TRBV9 to TRBJ2-3; no reliable D call. The sample comprised blood, either unsorted or a sorted T cell fraction (not recorded which). As DNA, the CDR3 is TGTGCCAGCAGCGGCCCGCAGGACCCCACAGATACGCAGTATTTT. Translating gives CASSGPQDPTDTQYF. The complete variable domain, with remaining parts taken from reference TRBV9 and TRBJ2-3, reads DSGVTQTPKHLITATGQRVTLRCSPRSGDLSVYWYQQSLDQGLQFLIQYYNGEERAKGNILERFSAQQFPDLHSELNLSSLELGDSALYFCASSGPQDPTDTQYFGPGTRLTVL.